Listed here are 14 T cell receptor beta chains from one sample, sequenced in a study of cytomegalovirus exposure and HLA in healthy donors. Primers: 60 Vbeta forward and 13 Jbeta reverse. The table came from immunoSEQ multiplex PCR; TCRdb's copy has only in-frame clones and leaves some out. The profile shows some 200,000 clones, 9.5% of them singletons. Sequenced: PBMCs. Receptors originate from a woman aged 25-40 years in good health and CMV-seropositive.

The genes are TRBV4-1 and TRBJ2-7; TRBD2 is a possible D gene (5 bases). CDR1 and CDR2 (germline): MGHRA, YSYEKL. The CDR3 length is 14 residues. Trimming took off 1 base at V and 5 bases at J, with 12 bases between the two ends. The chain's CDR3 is CASSQGGIWDEQYF. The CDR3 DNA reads TGCGCCAGCAGCCAAGGAGGGATCTGGGACGAGCAGTACTTC.

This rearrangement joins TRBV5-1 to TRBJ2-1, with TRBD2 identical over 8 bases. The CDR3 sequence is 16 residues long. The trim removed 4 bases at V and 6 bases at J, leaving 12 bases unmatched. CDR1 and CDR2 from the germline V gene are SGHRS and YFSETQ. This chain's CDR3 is CASSPLRGGGTNEQFF. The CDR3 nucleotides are TGCGCCAGCAGCCCCCTCCGGGGGGGAGGTACCAATGAGCAGTTCTTC. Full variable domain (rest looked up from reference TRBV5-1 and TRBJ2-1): KAGVTQTPRYLIKTRGQQVTLSCSPISGHRSVSWYQQTPGQGLQFLFEYFSETQRNKGNFPGRFSGRQFSNSRSEMNVSTLELGDSALYLCASSPLRGGGTNEQFFGPGTRLTVL.

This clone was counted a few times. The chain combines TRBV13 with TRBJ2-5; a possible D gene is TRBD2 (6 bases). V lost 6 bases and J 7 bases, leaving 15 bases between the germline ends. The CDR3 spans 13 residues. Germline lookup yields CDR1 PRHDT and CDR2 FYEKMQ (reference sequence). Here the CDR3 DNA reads TGTGCCAGCAGTGGGCCGGGGGTCCCGACCCAGTACTTC. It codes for CASSGPGVPTQYF.

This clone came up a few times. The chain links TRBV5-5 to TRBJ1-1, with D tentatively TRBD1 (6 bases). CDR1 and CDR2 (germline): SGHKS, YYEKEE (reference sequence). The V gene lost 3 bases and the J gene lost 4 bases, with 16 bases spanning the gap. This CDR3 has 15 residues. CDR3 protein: CASSWAGARSTEAFF. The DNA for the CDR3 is TGTGCCAGCAGCTGGGCAGGGGCTCGGAGCACTGAAGCTTTCTTT.

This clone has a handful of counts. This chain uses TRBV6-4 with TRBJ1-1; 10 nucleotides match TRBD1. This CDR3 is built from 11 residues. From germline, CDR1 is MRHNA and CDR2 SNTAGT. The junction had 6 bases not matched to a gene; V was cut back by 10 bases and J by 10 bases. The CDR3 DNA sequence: TGTGCCAACAGGGACAGGGGTTTAGCTTTCTTT. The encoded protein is CANRDRGLAFF.

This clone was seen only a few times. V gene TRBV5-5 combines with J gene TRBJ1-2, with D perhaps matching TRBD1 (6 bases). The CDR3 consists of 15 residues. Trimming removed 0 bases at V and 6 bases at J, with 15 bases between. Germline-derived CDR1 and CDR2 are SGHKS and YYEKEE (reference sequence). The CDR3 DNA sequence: TGTGCCAGCAGCTTGGGGGGGCAGGGGCCTGATGGCTACACCTTC. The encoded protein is CASSLGGQGPDGYTF. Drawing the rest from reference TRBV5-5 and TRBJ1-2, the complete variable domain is DAGVTQSPTHLIKTRGQQVTLRCSPISGHKSVSWYQQVLGQGPQFIFQYYEKEERGRGNFPDRFSARQFPNYSSELNVNALLLGDSALYLCASSLGGQGPDGYTFGSGTRLTVV.

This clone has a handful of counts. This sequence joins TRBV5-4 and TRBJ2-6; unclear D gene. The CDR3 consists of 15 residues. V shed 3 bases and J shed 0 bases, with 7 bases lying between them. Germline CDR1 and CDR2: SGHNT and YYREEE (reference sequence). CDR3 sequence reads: CASSSLSSGANVLTF. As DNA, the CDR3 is TGTGCCAGCAGCTCCCTCAGCTCTGGGGCCAACGTCCTGACTTTC.

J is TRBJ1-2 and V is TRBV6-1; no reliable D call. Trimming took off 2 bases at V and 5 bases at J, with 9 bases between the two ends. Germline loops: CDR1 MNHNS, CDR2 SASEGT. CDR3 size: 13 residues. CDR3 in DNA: TGTGCCAGCAGTGAATATAAGCGGTATGGCTACACCTTC. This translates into CASSEYKRYGYTF.

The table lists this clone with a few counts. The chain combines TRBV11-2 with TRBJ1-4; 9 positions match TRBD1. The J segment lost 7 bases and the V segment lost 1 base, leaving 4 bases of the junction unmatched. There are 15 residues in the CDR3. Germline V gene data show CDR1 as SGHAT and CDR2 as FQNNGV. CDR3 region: CASSLVGQGGEKLFF. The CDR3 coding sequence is TGTGCCAGCAGCTTAGTGGGACAGGGTGGTGAAAAACTGTTTTTT.

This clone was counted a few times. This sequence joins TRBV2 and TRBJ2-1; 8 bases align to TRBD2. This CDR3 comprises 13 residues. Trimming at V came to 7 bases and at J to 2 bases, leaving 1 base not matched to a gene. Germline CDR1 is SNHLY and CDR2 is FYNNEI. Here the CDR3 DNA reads TGTGCCAGCACGCGGGGGGCCTACAATGAGCAGTTCTTC. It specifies CASTRGAYNEQFF.

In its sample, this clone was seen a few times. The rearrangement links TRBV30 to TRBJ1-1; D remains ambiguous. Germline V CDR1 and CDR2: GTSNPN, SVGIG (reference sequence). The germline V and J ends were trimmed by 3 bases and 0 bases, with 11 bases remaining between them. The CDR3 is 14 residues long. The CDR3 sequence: CAWSPTYMNTEAFF. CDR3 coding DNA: TGTGCCTGGAGCCCGACATACATGAACACTGAAGCTTTCTTT.

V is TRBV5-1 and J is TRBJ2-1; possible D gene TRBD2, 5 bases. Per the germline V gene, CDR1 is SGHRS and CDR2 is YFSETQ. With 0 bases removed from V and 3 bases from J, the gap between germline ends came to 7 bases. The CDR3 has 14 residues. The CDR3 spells CASSLGSDYNEQFF. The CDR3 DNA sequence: TGCGCCAGCAGCTTGGGTAGCGACTACAATGAGCAGTTCTTC.

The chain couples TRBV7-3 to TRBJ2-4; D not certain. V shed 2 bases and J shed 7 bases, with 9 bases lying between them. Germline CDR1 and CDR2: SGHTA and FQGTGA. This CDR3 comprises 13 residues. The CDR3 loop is CASSLGLGNIQYF. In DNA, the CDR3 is TGTGCCAGCAGCTTAGGTCTCGGGAACATTCAGTACTTC.

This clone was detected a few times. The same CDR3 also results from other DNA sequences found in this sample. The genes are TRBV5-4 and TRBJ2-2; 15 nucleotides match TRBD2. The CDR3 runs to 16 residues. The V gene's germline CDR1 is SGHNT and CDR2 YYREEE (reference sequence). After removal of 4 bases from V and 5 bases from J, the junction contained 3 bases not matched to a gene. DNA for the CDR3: TGTGCCAGCAGCCTGGGACTAGCGGGAGGTACCGGGGAGCTGTTTTTT. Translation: CASSLGLAGGTGELFF.